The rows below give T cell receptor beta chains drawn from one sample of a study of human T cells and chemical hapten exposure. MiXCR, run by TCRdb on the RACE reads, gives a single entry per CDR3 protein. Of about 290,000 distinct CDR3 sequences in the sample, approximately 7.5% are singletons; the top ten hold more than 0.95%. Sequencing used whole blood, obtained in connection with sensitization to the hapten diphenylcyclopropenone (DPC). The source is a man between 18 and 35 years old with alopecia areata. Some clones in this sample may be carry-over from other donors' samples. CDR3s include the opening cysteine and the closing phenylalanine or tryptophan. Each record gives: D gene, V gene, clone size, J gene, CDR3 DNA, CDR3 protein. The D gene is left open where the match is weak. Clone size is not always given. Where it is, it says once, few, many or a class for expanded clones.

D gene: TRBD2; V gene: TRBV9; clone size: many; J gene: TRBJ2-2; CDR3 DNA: TGTGCCAGCAGCCCCGGGACTAGCACCGGGGAGCTGTTTTTT; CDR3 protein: CASSPGTSTGELFF
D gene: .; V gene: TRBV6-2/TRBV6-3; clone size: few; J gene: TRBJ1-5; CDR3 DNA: TGTGCCAGCAGTTACAGGGGATTCCAGCCCCAGCATTTT; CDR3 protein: CASSYRGFQPQHF
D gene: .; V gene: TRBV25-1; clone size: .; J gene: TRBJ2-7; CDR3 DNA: TGTGCCAGCAGTGGCAGTCCGAGGGGGCAGTACTTC; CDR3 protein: CASSGSPRGQYF
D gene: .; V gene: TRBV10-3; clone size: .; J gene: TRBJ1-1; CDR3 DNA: TGTGCCATCAGTGAGTCGCGGGGAGCGAACACTGAAGCTTTCTTT; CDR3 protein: CAISESRGANTEAFF
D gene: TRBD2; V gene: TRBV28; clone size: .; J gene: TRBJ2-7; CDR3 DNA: TGTGCCAGCAGTTTCACCTATGGACTAGCGGGGAGCTCCTACGAGCAGTACTTC; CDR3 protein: CASSFTYGLAGSSYEQYF
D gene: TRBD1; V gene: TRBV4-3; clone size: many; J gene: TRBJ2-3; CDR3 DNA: TGCGCCAGCAGCCGCGAGAGGACAGGGGGTCAAGCAGATACGCAGTATTTT; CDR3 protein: CASSRERTGGQADTQYF
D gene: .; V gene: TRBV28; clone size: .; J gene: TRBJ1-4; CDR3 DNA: TGTGCCAGCAGCACTACAGGGTTTGAGGGGGAAAAACTGTTTTTT; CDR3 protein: CASSTTGFEGEKLFF
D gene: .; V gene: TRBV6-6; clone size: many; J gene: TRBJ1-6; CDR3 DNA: TGTGCCAGCAGTCCTACGGGGGGGCGCTGGGATTCACCCCTCCACTTT; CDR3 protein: CASSPTGGRWDSPLHF
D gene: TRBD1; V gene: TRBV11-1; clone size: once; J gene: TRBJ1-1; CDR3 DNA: TGTGCCAGCAGCCTCCTGTTACAGGGGGACAACCCGCAAGCTTTCTTT; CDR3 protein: CASSLLLQGDNPQAFF
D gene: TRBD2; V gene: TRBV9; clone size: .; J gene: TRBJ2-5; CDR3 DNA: TGTGCCAGCAGCGTAGGACTAGCGGGGCCCCCAGAGACCCAGTACTTC; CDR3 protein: CASSVGLAGPPETQYF
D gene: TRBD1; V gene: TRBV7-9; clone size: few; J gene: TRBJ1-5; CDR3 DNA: TGTGCCAGCAGCTTAGATTTTGGACAGGGGGGTCAGCCCCAGCATTTT; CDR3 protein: CASSLDFGQGGQPQHF
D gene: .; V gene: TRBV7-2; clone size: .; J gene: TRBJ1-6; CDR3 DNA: TGTGCCAGCAGCTCGACGGATGTACGTTCACCCCTCCACTTT; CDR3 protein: CASSSTDVRSPLHF
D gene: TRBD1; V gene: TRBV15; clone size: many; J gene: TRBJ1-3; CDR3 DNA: TGTGCCACCAGGGACAGGAATTCTGGCACGCCGCGATTT; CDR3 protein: CATRDRNSGTPRF
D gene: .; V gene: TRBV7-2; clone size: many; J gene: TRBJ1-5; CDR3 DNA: TGTGCCAGCAGCCGCGACAGCTATAGCAATCAGCCCCAGCATTTT; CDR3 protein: CASSRDSYSNQPQHF
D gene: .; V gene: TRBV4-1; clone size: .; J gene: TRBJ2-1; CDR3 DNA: TGCGCCAGCGCCCGAGGGACGGTCCCCCTCGTCTACAATGAGCAGTTCTTC; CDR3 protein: CASARGTVPLVYNEQFF
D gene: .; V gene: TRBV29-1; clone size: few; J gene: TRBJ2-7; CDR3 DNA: TGCAGCGTTGGAACAGGGGACTACTACGAGCAGTACTTC; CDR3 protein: CSVGTGDYYEQYF
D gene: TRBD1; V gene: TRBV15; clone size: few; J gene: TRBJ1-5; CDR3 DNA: TGTGCCACCACACACAGGGGGAATCAGCCCCAGCATTTT; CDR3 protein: CATTHRGNQPQHF
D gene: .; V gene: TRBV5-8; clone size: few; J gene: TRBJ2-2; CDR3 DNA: TGTGCCAGCAGCTTCGACACCGGGGAGCTGTTTTTT; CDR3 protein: CASSFDTGELFF
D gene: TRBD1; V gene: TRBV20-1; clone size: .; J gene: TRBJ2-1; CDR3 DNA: TGCAGTGCTAGTATTAGACAGGGGGCGCAGCATGAGCAGTTCTTC; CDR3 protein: CSASIRQGAQHEQFF
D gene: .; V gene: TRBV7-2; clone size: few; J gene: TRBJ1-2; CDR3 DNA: TGTGCCAGCAGCTATGTAACGCGGGGCTACACCTTC; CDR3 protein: CASSYVTRGYTF
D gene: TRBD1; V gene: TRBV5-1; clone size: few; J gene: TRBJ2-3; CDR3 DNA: TGCGCCAGCAGCTGGGACAGTGATACGCAGTATTTT; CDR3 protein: CASSWDSDTQYF
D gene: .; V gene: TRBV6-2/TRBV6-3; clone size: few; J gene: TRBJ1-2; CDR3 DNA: TGTGCCAGCAGTTACTCCAGGCTTTTCGGTGGCTACACCTTC; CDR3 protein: CASSYSRLFGGYTF
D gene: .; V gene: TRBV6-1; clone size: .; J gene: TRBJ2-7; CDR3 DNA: TGTGCCAGCAACCTATTTCAGGGAGGTGGAGAGCAGTACTTC; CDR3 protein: CASNLFQGGGEQYF
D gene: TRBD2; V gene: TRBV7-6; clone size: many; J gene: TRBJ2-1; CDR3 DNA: TGTGCCAGCAGCTCCGAAAGCGGGGCAGCCTCCTACAATGAGCAGTTCTTC; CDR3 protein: CASSSESGAASYNEQFF
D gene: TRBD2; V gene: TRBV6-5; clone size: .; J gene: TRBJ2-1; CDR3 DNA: TGTGCCAGCAGTTACGTGACTAGCGGGGCTGGTGAGCAGTTCTTC; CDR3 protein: CASSYVTSGAGEQFF
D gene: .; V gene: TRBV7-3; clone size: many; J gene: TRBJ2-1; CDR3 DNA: TGTGCCAGCAGCTGGGGCATGGGGCTTGGTAATGAGCAGTTCTTC; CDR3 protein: CASSWGMGLGNEQFF
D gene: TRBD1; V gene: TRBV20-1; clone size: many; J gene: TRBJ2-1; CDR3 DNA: TGCAGTGCAGAGACAGGGCACAATGAGCAGTTCTTC; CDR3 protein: CSAETGHNEQFF
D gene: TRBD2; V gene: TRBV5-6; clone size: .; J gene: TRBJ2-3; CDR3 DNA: TGTGCCAGCAGCGCGGGAGCGGGGGCCCTATTCACAGATACGCAGTATTTT; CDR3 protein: CASSAGAGALFTDTQYF
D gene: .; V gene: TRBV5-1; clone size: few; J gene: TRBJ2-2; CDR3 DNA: TGCGCCAGCAGCTTTGGTAGCGGCGCGAACACCGGGGAGCTGTTTTTT; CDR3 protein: CASSFGSGANTGELFF
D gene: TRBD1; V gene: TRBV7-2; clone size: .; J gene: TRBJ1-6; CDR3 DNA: TGTGCCAGCAGCTCCCGGGACAGACTTTCACCCCTCCACTTT; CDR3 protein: CASSSRDRLSPLHF
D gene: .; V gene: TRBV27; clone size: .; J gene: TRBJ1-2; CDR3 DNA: TGTGCCAGCAGTTTATCGAAACAGGAGTATGGCTACACCTTC; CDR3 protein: CASSLSKQEYGYTF
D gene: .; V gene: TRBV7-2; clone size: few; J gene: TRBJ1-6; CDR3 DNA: TGTGCCAGCAGCTCGGATCGTTCACCCCTCCACTTT; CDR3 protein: CASSSDRSPLHF
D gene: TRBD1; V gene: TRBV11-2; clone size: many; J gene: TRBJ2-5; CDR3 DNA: TGTGCCAGCAGCCCGGGGACAGGGGGAGAGACCCAGTACTTC; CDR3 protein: CASSPGTGGETQYF
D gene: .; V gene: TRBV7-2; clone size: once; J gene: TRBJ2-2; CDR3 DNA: TGTGCCAGCAGCTTGGGGACATGGGCCGCCGGGGAGCTGTTTTTT; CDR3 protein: CASSLGTWAAGELFF
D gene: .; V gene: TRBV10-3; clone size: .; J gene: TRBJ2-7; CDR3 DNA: TGTGCCATCAGTGTAATGGATTCCGAGCAGTACTTC; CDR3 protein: CAISVMDSEQYF
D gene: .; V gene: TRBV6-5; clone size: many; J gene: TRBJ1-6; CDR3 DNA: TGTGCCAGCACCCCAGAGGGTCATAATAATTCACCCCTCCACTTT; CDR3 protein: CASTPEGHNNSPLHF
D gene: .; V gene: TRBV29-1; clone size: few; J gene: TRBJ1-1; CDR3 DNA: TGCAGCGTTGAAGATTTGGAAGCTTTCTTT; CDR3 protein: CSVEDLEAFF
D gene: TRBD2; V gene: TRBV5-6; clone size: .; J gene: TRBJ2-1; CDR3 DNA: TGTGCCAGCAGCCCAAGGACTAGCGGGCAGAATAACAATGAGCAGTTCTTC; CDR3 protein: CASSPRTSGQNNNEQFF
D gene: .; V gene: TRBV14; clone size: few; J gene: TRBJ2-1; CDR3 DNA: TGTGCCAGCAGCCATGGGGATGAGCAGTTCTTC; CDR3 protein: CASSHGDEQFF
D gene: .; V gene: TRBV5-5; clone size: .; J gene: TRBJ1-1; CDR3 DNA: TGTGCCAGCAGCTTGTGGGACGGAACCGAAGCTTTCTTT; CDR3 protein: CASSLWDGTEAFF
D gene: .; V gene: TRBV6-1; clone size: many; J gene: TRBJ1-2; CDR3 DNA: TGTGCCAGCATAAATACGGGAGGGAGTCACTATGGCTACACCTTC; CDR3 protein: CASINTGGSHYGYTF
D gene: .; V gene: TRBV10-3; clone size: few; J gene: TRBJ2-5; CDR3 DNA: TGTGCCATCAGTGATGAGCTACAAGAGACCCAGTACTTC; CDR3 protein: CAISDELQETQYF
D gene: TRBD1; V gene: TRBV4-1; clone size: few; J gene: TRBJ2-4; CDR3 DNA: TGCGCCAGCAGCCACGGACAGGGGAAAAACATTCAGTACTTC; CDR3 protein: CASSHGQGKNIQYF
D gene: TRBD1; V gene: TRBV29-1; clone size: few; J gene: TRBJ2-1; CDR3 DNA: TGCAGCGCCTCCGGGACAGGGGAAAATGAGCAGTTCTTC; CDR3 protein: CSASGTGENEQFF
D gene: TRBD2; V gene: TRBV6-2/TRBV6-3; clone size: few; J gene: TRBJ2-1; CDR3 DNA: TGTGCCAGCAGTTACCGGAGCGGGAATCGCAATGAGCAGTTCTTC; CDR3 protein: CASSYRSGNRNEQFF
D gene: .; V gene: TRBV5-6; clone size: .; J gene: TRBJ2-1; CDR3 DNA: TGTGCCAGCAGCCCCCCGGTTTACAATGAGCAGTTCTTC; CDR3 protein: CASSPPVYNEQFF
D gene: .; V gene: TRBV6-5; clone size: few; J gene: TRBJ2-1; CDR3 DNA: TGTGCCAGCAGTTACGGGGCTCTTTACTACAATGAGCAGTTCTTC; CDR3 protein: CASSYGALYYNEQFF
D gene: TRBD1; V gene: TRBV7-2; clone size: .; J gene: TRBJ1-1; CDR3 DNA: TGTGCCAGCAGCTTGGCCGGGACAGGGATGACTGAAGCTTTCTTT; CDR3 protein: CASSLAGTGMTEAFF
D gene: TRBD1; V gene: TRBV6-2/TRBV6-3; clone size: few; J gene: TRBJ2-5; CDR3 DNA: TGTGCCAGCAGTGACAGGGCAGAGACCCAGTACTTC; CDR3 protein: CASSDRAETQYF
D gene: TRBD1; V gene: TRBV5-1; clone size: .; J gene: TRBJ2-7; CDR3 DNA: TGCGCCAGCAGCAGAAACCGGGACAGAAAGAAGTACGAGCAGTACTTC; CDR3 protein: CASSRNRDRKKYEQYF
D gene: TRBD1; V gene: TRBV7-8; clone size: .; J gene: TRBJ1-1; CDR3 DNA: TGTGCCAGCAGCCGCCACGTGGGACAGCTTATGAACACTGAAGCTTTCTTT; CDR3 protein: CASSRHVGQLMNTEAFF
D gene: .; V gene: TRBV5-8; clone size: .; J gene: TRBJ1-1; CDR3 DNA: TGTGCCAGCAGCCACTTGGAGGCTACCAACACTGAAGCTTTCTTT; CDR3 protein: CASSHLEATNTEAFF
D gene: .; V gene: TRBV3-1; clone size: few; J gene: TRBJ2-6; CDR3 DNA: TGTGCCAGCAGCCAAGGGCTACCAGGGGAATCTGGGGCCAACGTCCTGACTTTC; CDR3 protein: CASSQGLPGESGANVLTF
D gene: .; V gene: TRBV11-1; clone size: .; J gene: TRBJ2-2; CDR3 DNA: TGTGCCAGCAGCTTAGGTCCCCTCGGGGAGCTGTTTTTT; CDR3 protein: CASSLGPLGELFF
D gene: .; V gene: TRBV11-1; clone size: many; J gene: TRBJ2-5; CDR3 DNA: TGTGCCAGCAGCTTAGAGGCGGTACAAGAGACCCAGTACTTC; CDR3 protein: CASSLEAVQETQYF